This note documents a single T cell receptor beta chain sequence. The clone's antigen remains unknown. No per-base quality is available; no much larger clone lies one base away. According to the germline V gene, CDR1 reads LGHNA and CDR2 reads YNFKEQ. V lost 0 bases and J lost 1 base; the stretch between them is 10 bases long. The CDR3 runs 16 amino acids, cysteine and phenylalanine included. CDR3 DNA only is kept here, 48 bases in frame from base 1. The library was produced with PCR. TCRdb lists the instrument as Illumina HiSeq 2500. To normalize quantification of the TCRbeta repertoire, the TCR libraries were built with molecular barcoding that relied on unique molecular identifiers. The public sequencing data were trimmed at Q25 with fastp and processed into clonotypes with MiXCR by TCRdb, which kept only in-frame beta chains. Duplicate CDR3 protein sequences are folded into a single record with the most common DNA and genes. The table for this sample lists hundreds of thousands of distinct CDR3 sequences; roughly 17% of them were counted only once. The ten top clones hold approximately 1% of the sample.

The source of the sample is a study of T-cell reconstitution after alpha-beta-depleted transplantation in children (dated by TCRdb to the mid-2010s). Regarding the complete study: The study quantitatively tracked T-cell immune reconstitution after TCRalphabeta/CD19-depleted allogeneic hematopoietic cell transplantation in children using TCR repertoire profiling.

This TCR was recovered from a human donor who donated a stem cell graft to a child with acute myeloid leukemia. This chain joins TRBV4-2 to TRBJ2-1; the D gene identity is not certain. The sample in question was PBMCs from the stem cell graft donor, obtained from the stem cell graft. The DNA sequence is TGTGCCAGCAGCCAAGATAGAAGTAAATCCTACAATGAGCAGTTCTTC. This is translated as CASSQDRSKSYNEQFF.